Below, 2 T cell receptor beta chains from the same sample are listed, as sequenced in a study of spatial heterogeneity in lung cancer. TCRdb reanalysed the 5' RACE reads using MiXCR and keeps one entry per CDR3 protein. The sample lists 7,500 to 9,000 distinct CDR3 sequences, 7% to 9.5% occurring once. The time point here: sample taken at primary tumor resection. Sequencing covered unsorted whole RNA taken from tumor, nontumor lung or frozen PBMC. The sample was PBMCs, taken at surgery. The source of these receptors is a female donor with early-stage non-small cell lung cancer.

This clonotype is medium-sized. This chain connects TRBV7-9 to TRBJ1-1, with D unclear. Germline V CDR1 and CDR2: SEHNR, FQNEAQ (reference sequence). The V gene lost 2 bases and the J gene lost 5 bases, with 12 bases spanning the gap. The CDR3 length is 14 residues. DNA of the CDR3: TGTGCCAGCAGCTTATCCCCGTTTGGGACTGAAGCTTTCTTT. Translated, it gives CASSLSPFGTEAFF.

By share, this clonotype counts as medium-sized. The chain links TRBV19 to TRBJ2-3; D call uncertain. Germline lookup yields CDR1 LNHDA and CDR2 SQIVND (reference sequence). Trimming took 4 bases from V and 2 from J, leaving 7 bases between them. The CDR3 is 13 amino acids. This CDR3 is CASSRQDTDTQYF. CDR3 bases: TGTGCCAGTAGTAGGCAGGACACAGATACGCAGTATTTT. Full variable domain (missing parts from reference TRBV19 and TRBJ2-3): DGGITQSPKYLFRKEGQNVTLSCEQNLNHDAMYWYRQDPGQGLRLIYYSQIVNDFQKGDIAEGYSVSREKKESFPLTVTSAQKNPTAFYLCASSRQDTDTQYFGPGTRLTVL.